The source of this T cell receptor beta chain is a study of blood T cells in healthy people across ages. Study conclusions and caveats: Correlation between TCR beta diversity and naive T cell percentage was strong.

Concerning this clonotype itself: Its matching antigen is unknown.

V lost 6 bases and J lost 7, with 14 bases in between. There are 13 residues in the CDR3. From germline, CDR1 is SNHLY and CDR2 FYNNEI. Primers used in a second PCR of roughly 6 to 12 cycles were a sample-barcoded 5' primer and a J-beta primer mix. Researchers report that each sample yielded at least 2.5 million CDR3-containing paired-end reads. Via MiXCR, TCRdb re-called the 5' RACE reads, giving one row per CDR3 protein. The sample records 700,000 or so distinct CDR3 sequences, approximately 40% being singletons. Sequencing used blood. The chain recombines TRBV2 with TRBJ2-3; D not resolved. This receptor was identified in a man aged 80 or over in good health. CDR3 in amino acids: CASSLGNVNTQYF. DNA for the CDR3: TGTGCCAGCAGCCTCGGCAATGTCAATACGCAGTATTTT.